Each of the 27 T cell receptor beta chains below was sequenced from the same sample in a study of spatial heterogeneity in lung cancer. The study, taken as a whole, reports: Tumoral mutation counts were tracked by counts of expanded intratumoral alpha and beta TCRs.

TCRdb re-called the 5' RACE reads through MiXCR, storing one row per CDR3 protein. The data hold approximately 7,000 distinct CDR3 sequences, with around 13% observed a single time. Their antigens remain unidentified. Time point meaning: sample taken at primary tumor resection. This specimen consisted of lung tumor tissue, obtained at surgery. The receptor set was obtained from a male donor with early-stage non-small cell lung cancer.

A word on this clonotype: The library was designed around alpha chains, so this beta chain is a stray read whose abundance carries little weight. The gene calls are TRBV7-3 and TRBJ1-4, with D hard to call. Germline CDR1 SGHTA, CDR2 FQGTGA. CDR3 length: 13 residues. V was cut by 3 bases and J by 10 bases, with 12 bases left in between. CDR3: CASSLTAVGKLFF. The CDR3 bases are TGTGCCAGCAGCTTGACGGCAGTAGGAAAACTGTTTTTT.

By share, this clonotype counts as medium-sized (0.01 to 0.1%). This beta chain came through as a stray read in a library set up for alpha chains, and its size says little. J is TRBJ2-5 and V is TRBV24-1; TRBD2 aligns across 7 bases. The CDR3 has 12 residues. Germline V lookup: CDR1 KGHDR, CDR2 SFDVKD. J gave up 5 bases and V 6 bases, and 2 bases lay outside the gene matches. CDR3 DNA: TGTGCCACCAGTAACGGGAGGGAGACCCAGTACTTC. This sequence encodes CATSNGRETQYF.

Within the sample, this clonotype is medium-sized. A library made for alpha chains picked up this beta chain off target, so its size means little. The chain uses TRBV12-3 or TRBV12-4 and TRBJ2-7; D gene uncertain. The CDR3 spans 12 residues. V lost 7 bases and J 1 base, leaving 8 bases between the germline ends. CDR3 amino acids: CASTVDSYEQYF. In DNA, the CDR3 is TGTGCCAGCACCGTTGATTCCTACGAGCAGTACTTC.

This clonotype occurred many times. Being off target in a library aimed at alpha chains, this beta chain has a size of little meaning. This chain uses TRBV28 with TRBJ2-7, with 7 nucleotides matching TRBD1. CDR3 length: 14 residues. V was clipped by 2 bases and J by 3 bases; unmatched bases: 4. Germline V gene sequence: CDR1 MDHEN, CDR2 SYDVKM. The CDR3: CASSLGNRGYEQYV. Written as DNA, the CDR3 is TGTGCCAGCAGTTTAGGCAACAGGGGCTACGAGCAGTACGTC.

This clonotype qualifies as medium-sized. This beta chain lies outside the target of a library built for alpha chains; its clone size means little. V usage is TRBV5-1 and J usage is TRBJ1-2; tentatively, D is TRBD1 (6 bases). The germline V gene encodes CDR1 SGHRS and CDR2 YFSETQ. With 3 bases removed from V and 5 bases from J, the gap between germline ends came to 11 bases. The CDR3 length is 13 residues. CDR3 region: CASSSSQGYGYTF. DNA for the CDR3: TGCGCCAGCAGCTCGAGCCAGGGGTATGGCTACACCTTC.

This clonotype was observed at least ten times. The library was designed around alpha chains, so this beta chain is a stray read whose abundance carries little weight. The V and J genes are TRBV10-3 and TRBJ1-6; 8 bases are shared with TRBD1. The CDR3 has 12 residues. The V gene end was trimmed by 11 bases and the J gene end by 8 bases; junction bases not matched to a gene: 5. CDR1 ENHRY and CDR2 SYGVKD come from the germline V gene. Here the CDR3 reads CASQGADSPLHF. CDR3 nucleotide sequence: TGTGCCTCCCAGGGGGCAGATTCACCCCTCCACTTT.

At least ten counts were recorded for this clonotype. Found in a library prepared for alpha chains, this beta chain is an off-target read, and its abundance has little meaning. The chain joins TRBV20-1 to TRBJ2-5, with 13 bases that match TRBD2. V was clipped by 8 bases and J by 2 bases; unmatched bases: 5. The CDR3 length is 14 residues. CDR1 and CDR2 from the germline V gene are DFQATT and SNEGSKA (reference sequence). CDR3 in DNA: TGCAGTACAACTAGCGGGAGGGTACAAGAGACCCAGTACTTC. It encodes CSTTSGRVQETQYF.

Comment on this clonotype: Because the library targeted alpha chains, this beta chain is an off-target read whose size means little. The V and J genes are TRBV12-3 or TRBV12-4 and TRBJ1-1, with a possible D match to TRBD1 (6 bases). Trimming pared 2 bases from V and 1 base from J, leaving 11 bases between. This CDR3 contains 15 residues. The chain's CDR3 is CASSLWGRTNTEAFF. In DNA form, the CDR3 reads TGTGCCAGCAGTTTATGGGGGCGGACGAACACTGAAGCTTTCTTT.

Within the sample, this clonotype is large. This beta chain turned up in a library designed for alpha chains; as an off-target read, its abundance says little. The chain carries TRBV20-1 and TRBJ1-2; tentative D call: TRBD1 (5 bases). The CDR3 covers 15 residues. Germline assignment: CDR1 DFQATT and CDR2 SNEGSKA (reference sequence). V was shortened by 0 bases and J by 8 bases, with 19 bases between the two germline ends. The CDR3, as DNA: TGCAGTGCTAGAGATACCAAGAGGCAGGGAGGAGGCTACACCTTC. This gives the protein CSARDTKRQGGGYTF.

There are many counts of this clonotype. The library was built for alpha chains, so this beta chain is an off-target read and its size means little. The chain joins TRBV20-1 to TRBJ2-7; D call uncertain. V was pared by 2 bases and J by 7 bases, with 9 bases between. The CDR3 extends over 11 amino acids. Germline CDR1 is DFQATT and CDR2 is SNEGSKA (reference sequence). CDR3 protein: CSARPLREQYF. The DNA for the CDR3 is TGCAGTGCTAGACCTTTACGGGAGCAGTACTTC.

By proportion, this clonotype is medium-sized. As an off-target read in a library built for alpha chains, this beta chain has a frequency of little significance. The gene calls are TRBV6-1 and TRBJ1-1, with a tentative D call TRBD1 (6 bases). Germline lookup yields CDR1 MNHNS and CDR2 SASEGT. Trimming left V 6 bases short and J 8 bases short, with 10 bases between. The CDR3 is 11 residues long. In DNA form, the CDR3 reads TGTGCCAGCAGCGAACAGGGAGAAGCTTTCTTT. Amino acids: CASSEQGEAFF.

This clonotype has at least ten counts. This beta chain lies outside the target of a library built for alpha chains; its clone size means little. The CDR3 sequence is CSAPDGGGFRQNTEAFF. The CDR3 DNA is TGCAGTGCTCCTGACGGGGGGGGCTTTAGGCAGAACACTGAAGCTTTCTTT. This rearrangement joins TRBV20-1 to TRBJ1-1; a possible D gene is TRBD1 (6 bases). Germline V gives CDR1 DFQATT, CDR2 SNEGSKA (reference sequence). The CDR3 runs to 17 residues. V was shortened by 5 bases and J by 1 base, with 23 bases between the two germline ends.

At least ten counts were recorded for this clonotype. Little can be read into the size of this beta chain, an off-target read in a library designed for alpha chains. The rearrangement links TRBV7-3 to TRBJ2-1; D ambiguous. Germline V gives CDR1 SGHTA, CDR2 FQGTGA. There are 15 residues in the CDR3. Trimming pared 4 bases from V and 0 bases from J, leaving 10 bases between. The CDR3 loop reads CASSSRKSSYNEQFF. In DNA, the CDR3 is TGTGCCAGCAGCTCCCGTAAGAGCTCCTACAATGAGCAGTTCTTC.

To note about this clonotype: A library made for alpha chains picked up this beta chain off target, so its size means little. The chain uses TRBV5-1 and TRBJ1-1, with D possibly being TRBD1 (6 bases). Deletions cut 5 bases from V and 1 base from J, with 12 bases between. Germline-derived CDR1 and CDR2 are SGHRS and YFSETQ. The CDR3 consists of 14 residues. As DNA, the CDR3 is TGCGCCAGCAGTTACAGGGCAGCGAACACTGAAGCTTTCTTT. As protein: CASSYRAANTEAFF.

This clonotype ranks as medium-sized. This beta chain is an unintended read in a library built for alpha chains; its size means little. V and J are TRBV12-3 or TRBV12-4 and TRBJ1-6, with 7 bases that match TRBD1. With V trimmed by 2 bases and J by 7 bases, 5 bases remained unmatched. This CDR3 region has 15 residues. Written as DNA, the CDR3 is TGTGCCAGCAGTTTAACAGGGGCCAAAAATTCACCCCTCCACTTT. Translating gives CASSLTGAKNSPLHF.

This clonotype occurred many times. For a library built for alpha chains, this beta chain is a stray read; little rests on its size. The chain couples TRBV3-1 to TRBJ1-5; D call uncertain. The V gene lost 1 base and the J gene lost 0 bases, with 7 bases spanning the gap. This CDR3 has 15 amino acids. CDR1 is LGHDT and CDR2 is YNNKEL in the germline V gene (reference sequence). The CDR3 DNA reads as TGTGCCAGCAGCCAAGCGGCGGGTAGCAATCAGCCCCAGCATTTT. It translates to CASSQAAGSNQPQHF.

This clonotype is termed medium-sized. This beta chain represents an off-target read in a library built for alpha chains; its size is of limited meaning. The chain has TRBV20-1 and TRBJ1-4, with 7 positions matching TRBD1. The CDR3 runs 13 residues. The V and J ends lost 6 bases and 8 bases, in that order; junction bases with no gene match: 9. CDR1 and CDR2 (germline): DFQATT, SNEGSKA (reference sequence). This CDR3 is CSAPVAGGEKLFF. Written as DNA, the CDR3 is TGCAGTGCCCCCGTGGCAGGGGGGGAAAAACTGTTTTTT.

This clonotype was counted ten times or more. This beta chain was picked up by a library intended for alpha chains and is off target, so its count carries little meaning. The V gene is TRBV4-1, the J gene TRBJ1-5; 9 nucleotides align to TRBD1. The CDR3 spans 16 residues. CDR1 and CDR2 (germline): MGHRA, YSYEKL. Trimming took 0 bases from V and 5 from J; bases not matched to a gene: 5. The CDR3 nucleotides are TGCGCCAGCAGCCAAGATTGGGACAGGGAGTATCAGCCCCAGCATTTT. Its translation: CASSQDWDREYQPQHF.

In its sample, this clonotype was seen many times. This beta chain came through as a stray read in a library set up for alpha chains, and its size says little. This rearrangement joins TRBV5-1 to TRBJ2-3, with D hard to call. V was pared by 5 bases and J by 2 bases, with 12 bases between. CDR3 length: 14 residues. The germline V gene encodes CDR1 SGHRS and CDR2 YFSETQ. The CDR3 protein is CASSLGGNTDTQYF. The CDR3 DNA follows: TGCGCCAGCAGTCTGGGCGGAAACACAGATACGCAGTATTTT.

By share of the sample, this clonotype is medium-sized. The library was designed around alpha chains, so this beta chain is a stray read whose abundance carries little weight. V and J are TRBV3-1 and TRBJ1-2, with D possibly being TRBD1 (6 bases). Germline V gene lookup returns CDR1 LGHDT and CDR2 YNNKEL (reference sequence). V was pared by 4 bases and J by 3 bases, with 9 bases between. The CDR3 loop spans 13 amino acids. Here the CDR3 reads CASSRGPDYGYTF. The CDR3 bases are TGTGCCAGCAGCCGGGGGCCCGACTATGGCTACACCTTC.

About this clonotype: This beta chain is an unintended read in a library built for alpha chains; its size means little. V and J are TRBV12-3 or TRBV12-4 and TRBJ2-2, with 8 nucleotides matching TRBD1. The junction had 6 bases not matched to a gene; V was cut back by 5 bases and J by 4 bases. CDR3 length: 15 residues. The chain's CDR3 is CASSPQGAFTGELFF. The DNA for the CDR3 is TGTGCCAGCAGTCCCCAGGGGGCGTTCACCGGGGAGCTGTTTTTT.

This clonotype has ten or more counts. This beta chain was picked up by a library intended for alpha chains and is off target, so its count carries little meaning. The chain recombines TRBV28 with TRBJ1-2; no firm D call. Germline V gene lookup returns CDR1 MDHEN and CDR2 SYDVKM. The V end was cut by 3 bases, the J end by 0 bases, with 5 bases between. The CDR3 consists of 13 residues. The CDR3, as DNA: TGTGCCAGCAGTTTTGGACCTAACTATGGCTACACCTTC. Translation gives CASSFGPNYGYTF.

The table lists this clonotype with many counts. The size of this beta chain means little, since it is a stray read in a library made for alpha chains. The rearrangement links TRBV3-1 to TRBJ2-1, with 8 bases identical to TRBD1. Germline loops: CDR1 LGHDT, CDR2 YNNKEL (reference sequence). The CDR3 spans 15 residues. V was pared by 1 base and J by 6 bases, with 5 bases of the junction left unmatched. The CDR3 DNA reads as TGTGCCAGCAGCCAAGTGTCAGACAGGGGCAATGAGCAGTTCTTC. Translation: CASSQVSDRGNEQFF.

This clonotype rates as medium-sized. This beta chain is an off-target read within a library intended for alpha chains, so its frequency means little. The V and J genes are TRBV6-1 and TRBJ2-1; D may match TRBD1 or TRBD2 (6 bases each). V was trimmed by 8 bases and J by 6 bases, leaving 14 bases between them. CDR1 and CDR2 from the germline V gene are MNHNS and SASEGT. This CDR3 comprises 13 residues. CDR3 sequence reads: CASRDGGSNEQFF. The DNA of the CDR3 is TGTGCCAGCCGAGACGGGGGCTCCAATGAGCAGTTCTTC.

At least ten counts were recorded for this clonotype. The size of this beta chain means little, since it is a stray read in a library made for alpha chains. This chain links TRBV20-1 with TRBJ1-1; TRBD1 matches at 7 bases. Germline V gene data show CDR1 as DFQATT and CDR2 as SNEGSKA (reference sequence). The CDR3 extends over 14 amino acids. V was clipped by 8 bases and J by 10 bases; unmatched bases: 19. The CDR3 sequence: CSPYKTGAQGPAFF. For the CDR3, the DNA is TGCAGTCCATACAAAACAGGGGCTCAGGGGCCAGCTTTCTTT.

This clonotype is medium-sized (0.01 to 0.1%). This beta chain is a stray sequence in a library constructed for alpha chains; its clone size is not meaningful. The chain uses TRBV5-6 and TRBJ1-5; 7 bases fit TRBD1. V lost 2 bases, J lost 6 bases, and 2 bases stayed unmatched. This CDR3 is built from 13 residues. CDR1 and CDR2 from the germline V gene are SGHDT and YYEEEE. CDR3 region: CASSFDRVQPQHF. In DNA, the CDR3 is TGTGCCAGCAGCTTCGACAGGGTTCAGCCCCAGCATTTT.

By share, this clonotype counts as medium-sized (0.01 to 0.1%). Because this beta chain is a stray read in a library intended to capture alpha chains, its abundance should not be given much weight. The J gene is TRBJ2-7, the V gene TRBV24-1, with 10 nucleotides matching TRBD2. Unmatched junction bases numbered 4, after V lost 5 bases and J lost 1 base. CDR1 and CDR2 (germline): KGHDR, SFDVKD. This CDR3 is 15 amino acids long. The CDR3 loop is CATSALGLASYEQYV. CDR3 bases: TGTGCCACCAGTGCCCTGGGACTAGCGTCCTACGAGCAGTACGTC.